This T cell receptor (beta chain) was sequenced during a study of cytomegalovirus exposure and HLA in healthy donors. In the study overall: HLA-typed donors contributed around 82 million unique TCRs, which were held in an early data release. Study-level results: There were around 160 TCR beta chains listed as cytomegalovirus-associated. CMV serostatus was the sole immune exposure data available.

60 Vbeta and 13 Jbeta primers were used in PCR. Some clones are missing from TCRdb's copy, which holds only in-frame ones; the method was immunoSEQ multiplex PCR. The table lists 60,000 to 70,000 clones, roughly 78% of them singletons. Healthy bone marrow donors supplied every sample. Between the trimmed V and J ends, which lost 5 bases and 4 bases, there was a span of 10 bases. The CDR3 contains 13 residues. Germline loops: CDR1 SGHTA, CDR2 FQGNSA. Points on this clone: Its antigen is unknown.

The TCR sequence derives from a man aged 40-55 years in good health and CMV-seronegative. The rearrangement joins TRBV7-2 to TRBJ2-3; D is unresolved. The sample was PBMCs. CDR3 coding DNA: TGTGCCAGCAGCCTCACCACATCAGATACGCAGTATTTT. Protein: CASSLTTSDTQYF.